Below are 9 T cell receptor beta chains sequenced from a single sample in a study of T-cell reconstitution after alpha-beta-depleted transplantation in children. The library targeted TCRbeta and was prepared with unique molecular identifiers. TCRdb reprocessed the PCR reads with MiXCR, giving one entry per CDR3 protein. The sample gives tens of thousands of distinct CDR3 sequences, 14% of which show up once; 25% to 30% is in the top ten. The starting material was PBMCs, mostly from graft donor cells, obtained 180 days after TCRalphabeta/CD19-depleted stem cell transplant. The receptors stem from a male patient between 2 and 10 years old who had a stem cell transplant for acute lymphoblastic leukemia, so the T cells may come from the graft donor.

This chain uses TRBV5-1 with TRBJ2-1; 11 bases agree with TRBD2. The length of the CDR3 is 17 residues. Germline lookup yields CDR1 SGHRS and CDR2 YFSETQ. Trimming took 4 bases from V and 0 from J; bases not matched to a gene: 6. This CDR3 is CASSRLAGGLSYNEQFF. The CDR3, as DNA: TGCGCCAGCAGCCGATTAGCGGGAGGGCTCTCCTACAATGAGCAGTTCTTC.

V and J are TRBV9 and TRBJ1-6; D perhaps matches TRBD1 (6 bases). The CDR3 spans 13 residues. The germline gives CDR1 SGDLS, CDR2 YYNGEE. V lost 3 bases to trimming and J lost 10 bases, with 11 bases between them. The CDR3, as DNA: TGTGCCAGCAGCGGCACAGGGCGGTCACCCCTCCACTTT. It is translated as CASSGTGRSPLHF.

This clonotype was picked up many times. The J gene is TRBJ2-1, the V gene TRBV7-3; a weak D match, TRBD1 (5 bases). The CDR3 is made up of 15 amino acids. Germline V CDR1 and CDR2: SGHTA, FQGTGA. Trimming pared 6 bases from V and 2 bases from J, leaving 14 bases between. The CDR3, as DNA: TGTGCCAGCAGTAAAAGGCTAGGGGCCTACAATGAGCAGTTCTTC. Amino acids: CASSKRLGAYNEQFF.

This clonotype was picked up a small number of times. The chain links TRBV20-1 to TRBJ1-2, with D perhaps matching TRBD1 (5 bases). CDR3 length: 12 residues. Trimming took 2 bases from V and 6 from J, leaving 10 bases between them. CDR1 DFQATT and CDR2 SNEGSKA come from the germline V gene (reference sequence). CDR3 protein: CSARQGGDGYTF. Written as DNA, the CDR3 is TGCAGTGCTAGACAGGGAGGCGATGGCTACACCTTC.

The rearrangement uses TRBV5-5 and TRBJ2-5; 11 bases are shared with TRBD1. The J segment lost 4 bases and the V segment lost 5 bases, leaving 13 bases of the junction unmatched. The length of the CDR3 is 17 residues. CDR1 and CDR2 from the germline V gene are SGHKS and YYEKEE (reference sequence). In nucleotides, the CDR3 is TGTGCCAGCAGTTTGCCACCGGGACAGGGGGTCTCAGAGACCCAGTACTTC. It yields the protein CASSLPPGQGVSETQYF.

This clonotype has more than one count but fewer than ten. The CDR3, as DNA: TGTGCCAGCAGCTTCACTGACAGACCCTCTGGGGCCAACGTCCTGACTTTC. Its translation: CASSFTDRPSGANVLTF. The chain couples TRBV7-9 to TRBJ2-6; a possible D gene is TRBD1 (5 bases). CDR1 is SEHNR and CDR2 is FQNEAQ in the germline V gene (reference sequence). The CDR3 has 17 residues. V gave up 3 bases and J gave up 0 bases, with 12 bases separating them.

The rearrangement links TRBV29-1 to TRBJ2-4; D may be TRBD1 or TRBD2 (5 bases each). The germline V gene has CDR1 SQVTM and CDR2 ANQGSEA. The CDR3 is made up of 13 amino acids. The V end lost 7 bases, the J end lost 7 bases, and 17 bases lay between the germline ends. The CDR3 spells CSAGHIGNNIQYF. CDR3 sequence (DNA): TGCAGCGCCGGACATATCGGGAATAACATTCAGTACTTC. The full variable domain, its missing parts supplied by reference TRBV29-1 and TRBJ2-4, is SAVISQKPSRDICQRGTSLTIQCQVDSQVTMMFWYRQQPGQSLTLIATANQGSEATYESGFVIDKFPISRPNLTFSTLTVSNMSPEDSSIYLCSAGHIGNNIQYFGAGTRLSVL.

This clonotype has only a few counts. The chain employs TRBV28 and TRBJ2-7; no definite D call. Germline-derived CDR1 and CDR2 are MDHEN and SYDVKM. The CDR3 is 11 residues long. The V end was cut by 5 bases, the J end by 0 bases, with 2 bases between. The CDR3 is CASSNSYEQYF. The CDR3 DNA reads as TGTGCCAGCAGTAACTCCTACGAGCAGTACTTC. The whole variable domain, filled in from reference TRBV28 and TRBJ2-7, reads DVKVTQSSRYLVKRTGEKVFLECVQDMDHENMFWYRQDPGLGLRLIYFSYDVKMKEKGDIPEGYSVSREKKERFSLILESASTNQTSMYLCASSNSYEQYFGPGTRLTVT.

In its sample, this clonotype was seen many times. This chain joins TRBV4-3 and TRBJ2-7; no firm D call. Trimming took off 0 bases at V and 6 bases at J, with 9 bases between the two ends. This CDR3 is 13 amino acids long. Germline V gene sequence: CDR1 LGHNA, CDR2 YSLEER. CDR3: CASSQDESSEQYF. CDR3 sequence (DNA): TGCGCCAGCAGCCAAGATGAGAGTTCCGAGCAGTACTTC.